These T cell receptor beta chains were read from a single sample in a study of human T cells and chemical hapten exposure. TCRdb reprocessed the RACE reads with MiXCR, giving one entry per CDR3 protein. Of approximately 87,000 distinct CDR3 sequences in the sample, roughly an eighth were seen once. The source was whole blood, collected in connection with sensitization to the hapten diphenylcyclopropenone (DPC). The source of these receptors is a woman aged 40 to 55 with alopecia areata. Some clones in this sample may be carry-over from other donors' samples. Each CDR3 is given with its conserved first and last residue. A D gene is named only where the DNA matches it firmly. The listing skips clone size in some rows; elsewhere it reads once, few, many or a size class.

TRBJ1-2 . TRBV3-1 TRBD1 TGTGCCAGCAGCCAAGATCCTCGGGACAGGGGCTATGGCTACACCTTC CASSQDPRDRGYGYTF
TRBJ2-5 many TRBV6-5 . TGTGCCAGCAGTTACTCCCCGGGTCGAGGGGAGACCCAGTACTTC CASSYSPGRGETQYF
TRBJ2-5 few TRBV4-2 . TGTGCCAGCAGCCAAGAGGGGCAGAAGTCCCAAGAGACCCAGTACTTC CASSQEGQKSQETQYF
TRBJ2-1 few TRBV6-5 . TGTGCCAGCAGTAGACTAGTTTCCGAATACAATGAGCAGTTCTTC CASSRLVSEYNEQFF
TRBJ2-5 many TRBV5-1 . TGCGCCAGCGGAGCGGATACGCTCCAAGAGACCCAGTACTTC CASGADTLQETQYF
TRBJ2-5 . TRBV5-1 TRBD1 TGCGCCAGCAGCGGGACAGCAAAACAAGAGACCCAGTACTTC CASSGTAKQETQYF
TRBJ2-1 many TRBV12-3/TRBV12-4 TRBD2 TGTGCCAGCAGTTCCCTCGGACTAGCGGGGGGAATGAGGCAGTTCTTC CASSSLGLAGGMRQFF
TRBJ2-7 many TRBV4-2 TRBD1 TGTGCCAGCAGCCAAGATTGGGGACAGGAGCAGTACTTC CASSQDWGQEQYF
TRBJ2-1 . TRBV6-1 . TGTGCCTCGAGGAGAACCCCCATGAGCTCCTACAATGAGCAGTTCTTC CASRRTPMSSYNEQFF
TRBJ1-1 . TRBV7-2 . TGTGCCAGCACACCGGGGAGGGGAAAGGCGAACACTGAAGCTTTCTTT CASTPGRGKANTEAFF
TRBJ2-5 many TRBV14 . TGTGCCAGCAGCCAAACATGGGGACAAGAGACCCAGTACTTC CASSQTWGQETQYF
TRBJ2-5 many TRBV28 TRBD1 TGTGCCAGCAGTTGGGGACAGGGGGACCAAGAGACCCAGTACTTC CASSWGQGDQETQYF
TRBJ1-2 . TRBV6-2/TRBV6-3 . TGTGCCAGCAGTTACTCGAGTGGACCAGCGGATGGCTACACCTTC CASSYSSGPADGYTF
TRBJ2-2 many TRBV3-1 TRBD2 TGTGCCAGCAGCCCTCTAGGCGGGAGCCACACCGGGGAGCTGTTTTTT CASSPLGGSHTGELFF
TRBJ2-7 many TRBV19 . TGTGCCAGTAGTAAATCCCTCTTTAGAGCCTACGAGCAGTACTTC CASSKSLFRAYEQYF
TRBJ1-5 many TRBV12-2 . TGTGCAAGTCGCTCGGGGGCCTTGGGTACTCAGCCCCAGCATTTT CASRSGALGTQPQHF
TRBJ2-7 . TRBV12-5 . TGTGCTAGTGGCCCCCCACAGGACTACGAGCAGTACTTC CASGPPQDYEQYF
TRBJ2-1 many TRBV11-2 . TGTGCCAGCAGCTTAGATGGGGTTTCCTACAATGAGCAGTTCTTC CASSLDGVSYNEQFF
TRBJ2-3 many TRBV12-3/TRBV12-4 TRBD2 TGTGCCAGCAGTTTAAACGGGAGGGCAGATACGCAGTATTTT CASSLNGRADTQYF
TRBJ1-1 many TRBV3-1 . TGTGCCAGCAGCCTGAGGACACACACTGAAGCTTTCTTT CASSLRTHTEAFF
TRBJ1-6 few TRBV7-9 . TGTGCCAGCAGGGGGGAGAATTCACCCCTCCACTTT CASRGENSPLHF
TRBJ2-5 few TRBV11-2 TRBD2 TGTGCCAGCAGCTTATCCGAAAGCGGGAGTTATGAGACCCAGTACTTC CASSLSESGSYETQYF
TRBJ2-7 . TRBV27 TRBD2 TGTGCCAGTGGGGGGGAGCGGGAGGCCGGCGAGCAGTACTTC CASGGEREAGEQYF
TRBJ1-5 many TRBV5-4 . TGTGCCAGCAGCTTACAGGGCAGCAATCAGCCCCAGCATTTT CASSLQGSNQPQHF
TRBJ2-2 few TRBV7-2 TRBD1 TGTGCCAGCAGCTTAGGGGGGACAGTGAACACCGGGGAGCTGTTTTTT CASSLGGTVNTGELFF
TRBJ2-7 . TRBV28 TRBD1 TGTGCCAGCAGTTCCTCGGGACAGGGAACGGGTGAGCAGTACTTC CASSSSGQGTGEQYF
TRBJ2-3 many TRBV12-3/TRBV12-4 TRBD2 TGTGCCAGCAGTTTGGGCCCCCCCGCGGGAGAAGATACGCAGTATTTT CASSLGPPAGEDTQYF
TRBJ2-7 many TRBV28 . TGTGCCAGCAGTTTATCTAGAGGGAGTTACGAGCAGTACTTC CASSLSRGSYEQYF
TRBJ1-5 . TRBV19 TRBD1 TGTGCCAGCCGGATCACTTCGGGACAGCCCTATAGCAATCAGCCCCAGCATTTT CASRITSGQPYSNQPQHF
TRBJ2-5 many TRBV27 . TGTGCCAGCAGTCCTCCGAACCAAGAGACCCAGTACTTC CASSPPNQETQYF
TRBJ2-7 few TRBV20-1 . TGCAGTGCTAGAGAGGGGAACAGCTTCTACGAGCAGTACTTC CSAREGNSFYEQYF
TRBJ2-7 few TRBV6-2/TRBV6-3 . TGTGCCAGCACCACGGGGCTTTACGAGCAGTACTTC CASTTGLYEQYF
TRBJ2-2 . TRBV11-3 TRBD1 TGTGCCAGCAGCACCGGGACAGGATACACCGGGGAGCTGTTTTTT CASSTGTGYTGELFF
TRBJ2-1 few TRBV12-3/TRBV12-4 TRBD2 TGTGCCAGCAGTTTTGGCCGAGGACTAGCGGCAAACAATGAGCAGTTCTTC CASSFGRGLAANNEQFF
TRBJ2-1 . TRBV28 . TGTGCCAGCAGTTTTGGCTTGTCCCACAATGAGCAGTTCTTC CASSFGLSHNEQFF
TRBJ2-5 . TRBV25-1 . TGTGCCAGCAGTGAATCAGGAGCACAAGAGACCCAGTACTTC CASSESGAQETQYF
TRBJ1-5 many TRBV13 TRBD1 TGTGCCAGCAGCAAGGACAGGGGGCTTGGACAGCCCCAGCATTTT CASSKDRGLGQPQHF
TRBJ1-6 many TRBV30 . TGTGCCTGGGGGGCACAGTTAAATTCACCCCTCCACTTT CAWGAQLNSPLHF
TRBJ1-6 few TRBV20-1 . TGCAGTGCTAGAGGAACCTCTAATTCACCCCTCCACTTT CSARGTSNSPLHF
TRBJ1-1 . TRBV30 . TGTGCCTGGGGAGGGATTTCGAGCACTGAAGCTTTCTTT CAWGGISSTEAFF